This T cell receptor beta chain was identified in a study of blood T cell repertoires in COVID-19. For the study at large: The study drew acute and convalescent COVID-19 samples from the United States, Italy and Spain. Sources were T cells, B-cell-depleted T cells, or PBMCs; the material itself was cDNA or gDNA.

Per the germline V gene, CDR1 is GTSNPN and CDR2 is SVGIG (reference sequence). The CDR3 covers 14 residues. V shed 1 base and J shed 2 bases, with 11 bases lying between them. As processed by the authors: Amplified reference gene primers provided the basis for estimating nucleated cell counts. Libraries were prepared by immunoSEQ multiplex PCR; TCRdb keeps only in-frame clonotypes and omits some of them. Clone size and the V and J calls come from that table; the DNA yielded D and trimming. The repertoire holds over 150,000 clones, with about 80% as singletons. Sequencing used peripheral blood. This receptor was identified in an older woman with acute or convalescent COVID-19. The rearrangement joins TRBV30 to TRBJ1-1; D call uncertain. In DNA, the CDR3 is TGTGCCTGGAGTGAATCCGGTTTCAACACTGAAGCTTTCTTT. The encoded protein is CAWSESGFNTEAFF.